The entry below gives a single T cell receptor beta chain sequence along with its context. The CDR3 spans 12 residues. With 1 base removed from V and 4 bases from J, the gap between germline ends came to 5 bases. Germline CDR1 reads SGHDT; CDR2 reads YYEEEE. Repertoires were generated with immunoSEQ multiplex PCR, while TCRdb's copy carries only in-frame clones and drops some. The sample yields under 200,000 clones, about 86% seen once. The sample originates from a study of blood T cell repertoires in COVID-19. This sequence joins TRBV5-6 and TRBJ1-2; no reliable D call. The TCR was taken from a man between 65 and 79 years old with active or convalescent COVID-19. Material for sequencing was peripheral blood. CDR3 coding DNA: TGTGCCAGCAGCTTGTCATCCTATGGCTACACCTTC. This codes for CASSLSSYGYTF. Supplemented by reference TRBV5-6 and TRBJ1-2, the full variable domain reads DAGVTQSPTHLIKTRGQQVTLRCSPKSGHDTVSWYQQALGQGPQFIFQYYEEEERQRGNFPDRFSGHQFPNYSSELNVNALLLGDSALYLCASSLSSYGYTFGSGTRLTVV.